Listed here are 29 T cell receptor beta chains from one sample, sequenced in a study of blood T cells in healthy people across ages (dated by TCRdb to the mid-2010s). Libraries came from 5' RACE. The listed sequencing device is Illumina HiSeq 2500. A second PCR of about 6 to 11 cycles was performed with a sample-barcoded 5' primer and a J-beta primer mix. The public reads were quality trimmed at Q25 with fastp and then assembled into clones with MiXCR by TCRdb, keeping productive beta chains. Every distinct CDR3 protein forms one entry, paired with its most common genes and DNA. Present in this sample are hundreds of thousands of distinct CDR3 sequences, roughly 56% of which were seen just once. About a quarter of the sample goes to the ten largest clones. Sequenced sample: blood. The receptor source for this set is a man in his forties in good health.

V and J are TRBV28 and TRBJ2-7; D might be TRBD1 or TRBD2, each matching 5 bases. The germline V gene encodes CDR1 MDHEN and CDR2 SYDVKM. The CDR3 sequence is 17 residues long. The ends were cut back, 5 bases at V and 3 bases at J, with 23 bases in the middle. CDR3 sequence (DNA): TGTGCCAGCAGTCCCGAATTGGGAGCAGGGATGGGCTACGAGCAGTACTTC. This sequence encodes CASSPELGAGMGYEQYF.

The gene calls are TRBV4-3 and TRBJ2-4, with TRBD2 matching over 8 bases. The end of the DNA is better explained by TRBJ2-7, so the J call may be wrong. Germline V gene lookup returns CDR1 LGHNA and CDR2 YSLEER. The length of the CDR3 is 17 residues. CDR3 in DNA: TGCGCCAGCAGCCAAGATCCGCCGGGAGGGTTACTCCACGAGCAGTACTTC. Its protein is CASSQDPPGGLLHEQYF.

This chain joins TRBV5-1 and TRBJ2-3; D not certain. V dropped 1 base and J dropped 2 bases, with 14 bases sitting between them. CDR1 and CDR2 from the germline V gene are SGHRS and YFSETQ. This CDR3 has 16 amino acids. The CDR3 protein is CASSLNAMGNTDTQYF. For the CDR3, the DNA is TGCGCCAGCAGCTTGAACGCGATGGGAAACACAGATACGCAGTATTTT.

Here the CDR3 DNA reads TGTGCCAGCAGCCAAGTGACAGGGGGCGCGAGTGGCAATCAGCCCCAGCATTTT. Its protein is CASSQVTGGASGNQPQHF. This chain links TRBV4-2 with TRBJ1-5, with 10 bases aligning to TRBD1. Germline V gene sequence: CDR1 LGHNA, CDR2 YNFKEQ. CDR3 size: 18 residues. V trimming: 1 base; J trimming: 2 bases; junction bases outside the gene matches: 8.

There are a few counts of this clonotype. The V and J genes are TRBV4-1 and TRBJ2-5; possibly TRBD1 for D (6 bases). Germline loops: CDR1 MGHRA, CDR2 YSYEKL. V was cut by 4 bases and J by 4 bases, with 13 bases left in between. The CDR3 runs 14 residues. CDR3 DNA: TGCGCCAGCAGCCCACAGGGCCCCCGAGAGACCCAGTACTTC. Translation gives CASSPQGPRETQYF.

The chain couples TRBV7-2 to TRBJ1-2; maybe TRBD1 (6 bases). V lost 2 bases and J lost 11, with 12 bases in between. CDR1 is SGHTA, CDR2 FQGNSA, per germline. This CDR3 is built from 12 residues. CDR3 amino acids: CASSLPRGGYTF. The DNA for the CDR3 is TGTGCCAGCAGCTTACCCAGGGGTGGTTACACCTTC.

This rearrangement joins TRBV28 to TRBJ2-1; TRBD2 agrees at 9 bases. The germline gives CDR1 MDHEN, CDR2 SYDVKM. This CDR3 contains 13 residues. V lost 8 bases and J lost 4; bases outside the gene matches: 3. CDR3 sequence (DNA): TGTGCCAGCGAGCGGGAGGAATACAATGAGCAGTTCTTC. This encodes CASEREEYNEQFF. Combining the CDR3 with reference TRBV28 and TRBJ2-1 gives the whole variable domain DVKVTQSSRYLVKRTGEKVFLECVQDMDHENMFWYRQDPGLGLRLIYFSYDVKMKEKGDIPEGYSVSREKKERFSLILESASTNQTSMYLCASEREEYNEQFFGPGTRLTVL.

V is TRBV12-3 or TRBV12-4 and J is TRBJ1-1; D is possibly TRBD1 (5 bases). This CDR3 contains 13 residues. Trimming took off 6 bases at V and 7 bases at J, with 15 bases between the two ends. CDR3 DNA: TGTGCCAGCAGCCAACTACTCAGGGTTGAAGCTTTCTTT. Its protein is CASSQLLRVEAFF.

The V and J genes are TRBV7-2 and TRBJ2-3; D gene unclear. With 7 bases removed from V and 3 bases from J, the gap between germline ends came to 11 bases. Germline-derived CDR1 and CDR2 are SGHTA and FQGNSA. The CDR3 is 13 amino acids. The CDR3 spells CASTFSLTDTQYF. CDR3 sequence (DNA): TGTGCCAGCACCTTTAGTTTGACAGATACGCAGTATTTT.

This clonotype was detected only a few times. The chain carries TRBV12-5 and TRBJ1-1; D is perhaps TRBD1 (6 bases). CDR3 length equals 15 residues. V lost 7 bases, J lost 5 bases, and 20 bases lay in between. CDR1 and CDR2 from the germline V gene are LGHNT and FRNRAP. The CDR3 reads CASVISPGAFTEAFF. The DNA of the CDR3 is TGTGCTAGTGTGATATCCCCGGGGGCGTTTACTGAAGCTTTCTTT.

The rearrangement uses TRBV6-2 or TRBV6-3 and TRBJ1-5; a possible D gene is TRBD1 (5 bases). Germline loops: CDR1 MNHEY, CDR2 SVGEGT. V gave up 4 bases and J gave up 5 bases, with 18 bases separating them. The CDR3 runs to 16 residues. The chain's CDR3 is CASSSEKGVFDQPQHF. The DNA of the CDR3 is TGTGCCAGCAGTTCCGAGAAAGGGGTTTTCGATCAGCCCCAGCATTTT.

This clonotype appeared a single time. The chain combines TRBV28 with TRBJ2-5; the match to TRBD2 covers 9 bases. The closer fit of TRBJ2-1 to the DNA end suggests the J call may be wrong. Germline assignment: CDR1 MDHEN and CDR2 SYDVKM. This CDR3 has 17 residues. The CDR3 DNA reads as TGTGCCAGCAGTTCCCTTATAGCGGGGGTGGCAGTGCAGGGGCAGTTCTTC. Translation: CASSSLIAGVAVQGQFF.

This clonotype was detected ten times or more. This chain links TRBV7-2 with TRBJ2-7; perhaps TRBD1 as D (6 bases). The CDR3 runs 14 residues. Germline V gives CDR1 SGHTA, CDR2 FQGNSA. V was clipped by 6 bases and J by 0 bases, with 12 bases between them. The CDR3 coding sequence is TGTGCCAGCAGTAGGACAGTCAACTCCTACGAGCAGTACTTC. This encodes CASSRTVNSYEQYF.

A few counts support this clonotype. V and J are TRBV29-1 and TRBJ2-6, with 10 nucleotides matching TRBD1. Per the germline V gene, CDR1 is SQVTM and CDR2 is ANQGSEA. CDR3 length: 17 residues. Losses at the gene ends were 4 bases for V and 4 bases for J; bases not matched to a gene: 10. CDR3 sequence (DNA): TGCAGCGTTGGGGCTCTGGGACAGGGGACCGGGGCCAACGTCCTGACTTTC. Residues: CSVGALGQGTGANVLTF.

J is TRBJ2-7 and V is TRBV7-2, with 10 bases aligning to TRBD2. V lost 2 bases, J lost 2 bases, and 9 bases stayed unmatched. Germline CDR1 reads SGHTA; CDR2 reads FQGNSA. This CDR3 contains 17 residues. CDR3 in DNA: TGTGCCAGCAGCTTATTATCTGGACTAGCGGAAACCTACGAGCAGTACTTC. It is translated as CASSLLSGLAETYEQYF.

The J gene is TRBJ2-3, the V gene TRBV5-4; 7 bases are shared with TRBD2. The CDR3 runs 15 residues. The J segment lost 2 bases and the V segment lost 7 bases, leaving 10 bases of the junction unmatched. From germline, CDR1 is SGHNT and CDR2 YYREEE (reference sequence). The CDR3: CASALADGYTDTQYF. The CDR3 nucleotides are TGTGCCAGCGCTCTAGCGGATGGTTACACAGATACGCAGTATTTT.

The gene calls are TRBV7-9 and TRBJ1-5; D remains ambiguous. The CDR3 spans 13 residues. Germline assignment: CDR1 SEHNR and CDR2 FQNEAQ (reference sequence). Deletions cut 2 bases from V and 4 bases from J, with 6 bases between. The CDR3 nucleotides are TGTGCCAGCAGCTTAACCTTGAATCAGCCCCAGCATTTT. This gives the protein CASSLTLNQPQHF.

The chain links TRBV4-3 to TRBJ2-4, with D unclear. The J call may be wrong; the DNA end is better matched by TRBJ2-5. Germline CDR1 LGHNA, CDR2 YSLEER. The CDR3 contains 16 residues. In DNA form, the CDR3 reads TGCGCCAGCAGCCAAGGGGCTAGGAACGCCCAGGAGACCCAGTACTTC. This translates into CASSQGARNAQETQYF.

This chain joins TRBV6-6 and TRBJ1-2, with a weak D call TRBD1 (5 bases). Trimming stripped 2 bases from V and 2 bases from J, with 12 bases between. This CDR3 contains 15 residues. Germline assignment: CDR1 MNHNY and CDR2 SVGAGI (reference sequence). This CDR3 is CASSYRGLPNYGYTF. CDR3 nucleotides: TGTGCCAGCAGTTACCGGGGACTCCCGAACTATGGCTACACCTTC.

This rearrangement joins TRBV5-1 to TRBJ1-1; 7 bases are shared with TRBD1. The junction had 10 bases not matched to a gene; V was cut back by 4 bases and J by 4 bases. Germline-derived CDR1 and CDR2 are SGHRS and YFSETQ. The CDR3 extends over 15 amino acids. The CDR3 DNA reads TGCGCCAGCAGCCCACGGGAGGGGGCTGGCACTGAAGCTTTCTTT. Protein product: CASSPREGAGTEAFF.

This clonotype occurred many times. The genes are TRBV28 and TRBJ2-6; unclear D gene. CDR1 MDHEN and CDR2 SYDVKM come from the germline V gene. The V end was cut by 5 bases, the J end by 2 bases, with 13 bases between. CDR3 length: 16 amino acids. The chain's CDR3 is CASSPPTVTGANVLTF. The CDR3 DNA follows: TGTGCCAGCAGTCCGCCAACTGTGACTGGGGCCAACGTCCTGACTTTC.

The chain carries TRBV4-2 and TRBJ2-1; 8 bases match TRBD2. The CDR3 is 17 amino acids. The V gene end was trimmed by 3 bases and the J gene end by 0 bases; junction bases not matched to a gene: 7. Per germline, CDR1 LGHNA and CDR2 YNFKEQ. CDR3: CASSQFRAGDSYNEQFF. The CDR3 nucleotides are TGTGCCAGCAGCCAGTTTAGAGCGGGGGACTCCTACAATGAGCAGTTCTTC.

The rearrangement joins TRBV20-1 to TRBJ2-4; D gene ambiguous. The J call may be wrong; the DNA end is better matched by TRBJ2-7. Germline loops: CDR1 DFQATT, CDR2 SNEGSKA (reference sequence). The CDR3 is 13 amino acids. Here the CDR3 DNA reads TGCAGTGCTAGAAAGATAAATACCTACGAGCAGTACTTC. Protein sequence: CSARKINTYEQYF.

This chain connects TRBV6-5 to TRBJ2-1; D is unresolved. The J call may be mistaken, given a closer DNA end match to TRBJ2-7. Germline loops: CDR1 MNHEY, CDR2 SVGAGI. The CDR3 consists of 13 residues. CDR3 sequence reads: CASKSPGYNEQYF. In DNA form, the CDR3 reads TGTGCCAGCAAATCTCCCGGATACAATGAGCAGTACTTC.

The rearrangement joins TRBV6-2 or TRBV6-3 to TRBJ2-3; D unclear. The V end was cut by 6 bases, the J end by 3 bases, with 10 bases between. Germline lookup yields CDR1 MNHEY and CDR2 SVGEGT. The length of the CDR3 is 13 residues. The CDR3 nucleotides read TGTGCCAGCAGGGGTCCGGTTACAGATACGCAGTATTTT. Its translation is CASRGPVTDTQYF.

V gene TRBV7-2 combines with J gene TRBJ2-1; maybe TRBD1 (5 bases). CDR3 length: 15 residues. The germline gives CDR1 SGHTA, CDR2 FQGNSA. The V end lost 5 bases, the J end lost 1 base, and 12 bases lay between the germline ends. CDR3 sequence reads: CASSRSWTSYNEQFF. The CDR3, as DNA: TGTGCCAGCAGCCGATCGTGGACATCCTACAATGAGCAGTTCTTC.

In its sample, this clonotype was seen a few times. V gene TRBV27 combines with J gene TRBJ2-7, with D perhaps matching TRBD1 or TRBD2 (5 bases each). The CDR3 runs 15 residues. V lost 7 bases, J lost 2 bases, and 18 bases lay in between. The germline V gene encodes CDR1 MNHEY and CDR2 SMNVEV (reference sequence). The DNA of the CDR3 is TGTGCCAGCAACCCTCGATCGGGACCAGCCTACGAGCAGTACTTC. Translating gives CASNPRSGPAYEQYF.

The genes are TRBV20-1 and TRBJ1-4, with 11 bases matching TRBD1. The CDR3 loop spans 14 amino acids. Germline lookup yields CDR1 DFQATT and CDR2 SNEGSKA (reference sequence). The V and J ends lost 7 bases and 5 bases, in that order; junction bases with no gene match: 6. CDR3 sequence reads: CSGLWDRGNEKLFF. The CDR3 coding sequence is TGCAGTGGCTTATGGGACAGGGGGAATGAAAAACTGTTTTTT.

This clonotype was found a few times. The chain is built from TRBV12-3 or TRBV12-4 and TRBJ2-5, with 9 bases that match TRBD1. The length of the CDR3 is 15 residues. Trimming took 6 bases from V and 2 from J; bases not matched to a gene: 7. The CDR3 region is CASRGDRDRQETQYF. CDR3 sequence (DNA): TGTGCCAGCAGAGGGGACAGGGACAGGCAAGAGACCCAGTACTTC.